This T cell receptor (beta chain) was recovered during a study of T cell responses to AZD1222 COVID-19 vaccine. Study-level results: Elevations in Spike-specific TCR breadth and depth followed administration of two AZD1222 doses.

The V and J ends lost 0 bases and 0 bases respectively, with 5 bases between them. The CDR3 consists of 15 residues. The germline V gene has CDR1 KGHSH and CDR2 LQKENI. Sequencing was performed with immunoSEQ multiplex PCR; in TCRdb, only in-frame clones are kept and a portion is missing. Here the sample spans about 130,000 clones, 80% to 90% being singletons. This clone has a single count. Its antigen remains unidentified. This receptor was taken from an adult in good health. Sequences were derived from peripheral blood, sampled on day 0 of AZD1222 vaccination. The chain recombines TRBV18 with TRBJ2-2; D remains unclear. CDR3 loop: CASSPPGTNTGELFF. CDR3 DNA: TGTGCCAGCTCACCACCGGGGACGAACACCGGGGAGCTGTTTTTT. The variable domain in full, with the rest retrieved from reference TRBV18 and TRBJ2-2, is NAGVMQNPRHLVRRRGQEARLRCSPMKGHSHVYWYRQLPEEGLKFMVYLQKENIIDESGMPKERFSAEFPKEGPSILRIQQVVRGDSAAYFCASSPPGTNTGELFFGEGSRLTVL.